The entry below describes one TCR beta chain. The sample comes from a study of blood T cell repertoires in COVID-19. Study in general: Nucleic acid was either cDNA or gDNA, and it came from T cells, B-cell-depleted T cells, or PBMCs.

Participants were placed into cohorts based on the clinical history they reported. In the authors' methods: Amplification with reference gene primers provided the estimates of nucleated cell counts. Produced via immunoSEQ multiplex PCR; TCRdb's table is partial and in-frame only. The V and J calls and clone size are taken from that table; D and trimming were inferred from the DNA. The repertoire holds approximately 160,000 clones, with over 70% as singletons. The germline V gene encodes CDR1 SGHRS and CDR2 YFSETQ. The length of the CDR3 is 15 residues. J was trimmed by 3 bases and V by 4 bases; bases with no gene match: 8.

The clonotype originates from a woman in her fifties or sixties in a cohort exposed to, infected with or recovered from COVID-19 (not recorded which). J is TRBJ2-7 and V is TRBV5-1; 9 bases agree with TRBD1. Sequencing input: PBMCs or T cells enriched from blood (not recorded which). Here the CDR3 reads CASSRYGQGSYEQYF. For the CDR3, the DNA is TGCGCCAGCAGCAGATACGGACAGGGGAGCTACGAGCAGTACTTC.